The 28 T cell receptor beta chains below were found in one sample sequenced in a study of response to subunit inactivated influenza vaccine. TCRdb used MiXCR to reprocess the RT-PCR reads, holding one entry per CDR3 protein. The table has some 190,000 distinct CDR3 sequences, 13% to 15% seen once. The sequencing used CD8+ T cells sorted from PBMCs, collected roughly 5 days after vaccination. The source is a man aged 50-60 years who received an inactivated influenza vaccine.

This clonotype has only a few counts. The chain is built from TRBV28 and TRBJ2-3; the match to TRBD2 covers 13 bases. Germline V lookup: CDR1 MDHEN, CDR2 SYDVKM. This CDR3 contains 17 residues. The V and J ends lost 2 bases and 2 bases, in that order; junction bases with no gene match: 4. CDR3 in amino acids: CASSLGTSGVPTDTQYF. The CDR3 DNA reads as TGTGCCAGCAGTTTAGGGACTAGCGGGGTTCCCACAGATACGCAGTATTTT. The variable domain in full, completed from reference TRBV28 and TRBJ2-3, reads DVKVTQSSRYLVKRTGEKVFLECVQDMDHENMFWYRQDPGLGLRLIYFSYDVKMKEKGDIPEGYSVSREKKERFSLILESASTNQTSMYLCASSLGTSGVPTDTQYFGPGTRLTVL.

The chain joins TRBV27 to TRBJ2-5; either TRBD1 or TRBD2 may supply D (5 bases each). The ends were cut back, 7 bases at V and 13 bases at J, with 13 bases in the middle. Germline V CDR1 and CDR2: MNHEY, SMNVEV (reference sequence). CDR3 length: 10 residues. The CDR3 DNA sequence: TGTGCCAGCACCCAGTGGGACCTGTACTTC. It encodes CASTQWDLYF.

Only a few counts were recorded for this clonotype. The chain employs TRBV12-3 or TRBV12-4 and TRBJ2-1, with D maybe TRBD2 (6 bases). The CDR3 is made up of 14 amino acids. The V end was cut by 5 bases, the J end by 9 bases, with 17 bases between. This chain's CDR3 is CASSLSGTGGEQFF. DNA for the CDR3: TGTGCCAGCAGTCTTTCCGGGACCGGGGGTGAGCAGTTCTTC.

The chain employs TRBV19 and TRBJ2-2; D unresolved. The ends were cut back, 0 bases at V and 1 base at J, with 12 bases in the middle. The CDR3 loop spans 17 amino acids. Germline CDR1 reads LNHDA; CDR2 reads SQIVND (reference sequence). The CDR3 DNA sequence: TGTGCCAGTAGTATAGATCTTGCCAGGTGGAACACCGGGGAGCTGTTTTTT. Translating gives CASSIDLARWNTGELFF.

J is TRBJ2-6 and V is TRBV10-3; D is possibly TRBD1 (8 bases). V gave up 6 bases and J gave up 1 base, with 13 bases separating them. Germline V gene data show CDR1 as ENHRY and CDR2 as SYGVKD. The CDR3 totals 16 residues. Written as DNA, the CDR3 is TGTGCCATCAGGACAGGGGAGGGATCTGGGGCCAACGTCCTGACTTTC. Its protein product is CAIRTGEGSGANVLTF.

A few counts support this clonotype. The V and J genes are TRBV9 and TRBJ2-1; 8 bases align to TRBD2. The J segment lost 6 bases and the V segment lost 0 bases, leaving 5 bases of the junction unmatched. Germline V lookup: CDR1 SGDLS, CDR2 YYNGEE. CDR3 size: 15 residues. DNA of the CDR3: TGTGCCAGCAGCGTAGACGGGAGGGCCCCCAATGAGCAGTTCTTC. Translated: CASSVDGRAPNEQFF.

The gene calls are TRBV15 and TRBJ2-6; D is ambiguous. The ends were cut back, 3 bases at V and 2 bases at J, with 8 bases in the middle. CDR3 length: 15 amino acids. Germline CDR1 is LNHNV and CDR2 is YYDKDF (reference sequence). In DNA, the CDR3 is TGTGCCACCAGCAGCTTATTTACTGGGGCCAACGTCCTGACTTTC. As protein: CATSSLFTGANVLTF. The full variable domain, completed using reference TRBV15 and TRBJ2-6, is DAMVIQNPRYQVTQFGKPVTLSCSQTLNHNVMYWYQQKSSQAPKLLFHYYDKDFNNEADTPDNFQSRRPNTSFCFLDIRSPGLGDTAMYLCATSSLFTGANVLTFGAGSRLTVL.

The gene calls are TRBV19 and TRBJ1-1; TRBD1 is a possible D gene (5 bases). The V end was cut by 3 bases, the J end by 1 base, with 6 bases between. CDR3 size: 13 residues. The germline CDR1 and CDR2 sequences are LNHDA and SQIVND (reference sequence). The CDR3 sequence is CASSMTANTEAFF. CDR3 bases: TGTGCCAGTAGTATGACAGCGAACACTGAAGCTTTCTTT.

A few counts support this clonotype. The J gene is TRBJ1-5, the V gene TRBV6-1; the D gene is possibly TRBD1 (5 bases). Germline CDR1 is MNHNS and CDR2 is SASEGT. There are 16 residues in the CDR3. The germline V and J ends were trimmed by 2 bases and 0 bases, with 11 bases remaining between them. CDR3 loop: CASSEWGKYSNQPQHF. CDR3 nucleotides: TGTGCCAGCAGTGAATGGGGGAAGTATAGCAATCAGCCCCAGCATTTT.

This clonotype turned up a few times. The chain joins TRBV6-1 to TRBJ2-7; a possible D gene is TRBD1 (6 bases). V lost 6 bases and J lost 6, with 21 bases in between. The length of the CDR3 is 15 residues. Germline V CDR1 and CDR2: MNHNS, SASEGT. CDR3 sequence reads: CASSSTGIPSGEQYF. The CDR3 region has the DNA TGTGCCAGCAGCAGTACAGGGATACCTTCCGGCGAGCAGTACTTC.

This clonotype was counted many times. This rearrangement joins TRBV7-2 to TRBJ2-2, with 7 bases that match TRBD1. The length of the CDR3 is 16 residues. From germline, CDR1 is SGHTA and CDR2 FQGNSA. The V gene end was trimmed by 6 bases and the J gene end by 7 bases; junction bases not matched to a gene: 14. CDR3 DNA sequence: TGTGCCAGCAGTTTCATGCGAGAGGGGGCGAACGGGGAGCTGTTTTTT. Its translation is CASSFMREGANGELFF.

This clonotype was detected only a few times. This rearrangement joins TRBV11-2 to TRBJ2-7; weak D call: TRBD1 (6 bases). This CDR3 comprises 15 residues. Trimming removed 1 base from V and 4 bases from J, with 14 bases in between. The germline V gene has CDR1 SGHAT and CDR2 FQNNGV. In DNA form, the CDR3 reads TGTGCCAGCAGCTTAGGGACAGAATTTTTTTACGAGCAGTACTTC. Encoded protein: CASSLGTEFFYEQYF.

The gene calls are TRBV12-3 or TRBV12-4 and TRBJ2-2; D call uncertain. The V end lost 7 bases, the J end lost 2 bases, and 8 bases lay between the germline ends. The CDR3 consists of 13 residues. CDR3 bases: TGTGCCAGCACCAGTCCTAACACCGGGGAGCTGTTTTTT. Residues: CASTSPNTGELFF.

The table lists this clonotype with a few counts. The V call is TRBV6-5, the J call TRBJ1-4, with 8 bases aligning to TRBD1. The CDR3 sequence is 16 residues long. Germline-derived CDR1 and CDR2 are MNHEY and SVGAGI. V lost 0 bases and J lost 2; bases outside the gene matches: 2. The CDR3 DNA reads TGTGCCAGCAGTTACTCCTGGACAGGGACTAATGAAAAACTGTTTTTT. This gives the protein CASSYSWTGTNEKLFF.

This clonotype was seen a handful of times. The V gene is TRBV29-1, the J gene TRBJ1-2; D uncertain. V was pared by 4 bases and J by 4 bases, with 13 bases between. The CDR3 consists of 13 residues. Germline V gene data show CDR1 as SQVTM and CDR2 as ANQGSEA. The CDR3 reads CSVAEGDRYGYTF. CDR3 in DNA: TGCAGCGTTGCCGAAGGAGACCGCTATGGCTACACCTTC.

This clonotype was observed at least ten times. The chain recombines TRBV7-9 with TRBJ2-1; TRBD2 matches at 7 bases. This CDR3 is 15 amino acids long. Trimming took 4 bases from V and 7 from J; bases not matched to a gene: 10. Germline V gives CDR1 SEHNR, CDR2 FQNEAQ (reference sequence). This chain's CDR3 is CASSYRPSSGNEQFF. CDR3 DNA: TGTGCCAGCAGCTACCGCCCTTCTAGCGGTAATGAGCAGTTCTTC. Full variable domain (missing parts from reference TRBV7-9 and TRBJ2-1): DTGVSQNPRHKITKRGQNVTFRCDPISEHNRLYWYRQTLGQGPEFLTYFQNEAQLEKSRLLSDRFSAERPKGSFSTLEIQRTEQGDSAMYLCASSYRPSSGNEQFFGPGTRLTVL.

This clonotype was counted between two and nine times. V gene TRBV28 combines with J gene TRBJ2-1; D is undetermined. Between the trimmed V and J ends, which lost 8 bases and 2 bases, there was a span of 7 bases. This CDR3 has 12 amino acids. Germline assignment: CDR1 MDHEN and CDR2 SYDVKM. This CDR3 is CASGRTYNEQFF. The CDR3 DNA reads TGTGCCAGCGGTCGGACCTACAATGAGCAGTTCTTC.

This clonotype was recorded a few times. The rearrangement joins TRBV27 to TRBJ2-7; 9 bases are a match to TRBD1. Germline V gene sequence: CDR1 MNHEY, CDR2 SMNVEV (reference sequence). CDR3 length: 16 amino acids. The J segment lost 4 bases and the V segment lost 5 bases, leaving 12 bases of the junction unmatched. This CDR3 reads CASSPSQGARSYEQYF. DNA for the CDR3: TGTGCCAGCAGTCCCTCACAGGGGGCGCGTTCTTACGAGCAGTACTTC.

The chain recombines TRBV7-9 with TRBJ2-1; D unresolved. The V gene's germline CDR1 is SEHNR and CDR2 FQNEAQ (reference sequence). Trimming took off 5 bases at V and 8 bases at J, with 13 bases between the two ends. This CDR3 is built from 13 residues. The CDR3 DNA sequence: TGTGCCAGCAGCGATCCGTTGGCCGATGAGCAGTTCTTC. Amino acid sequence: CASSDPLADEQFF.

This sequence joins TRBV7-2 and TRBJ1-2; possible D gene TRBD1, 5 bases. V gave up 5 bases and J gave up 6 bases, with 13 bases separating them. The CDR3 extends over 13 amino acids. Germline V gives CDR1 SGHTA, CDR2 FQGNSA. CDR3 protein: CASSPARVDGYTF. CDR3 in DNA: TGTGCCAGCAGCCCCGCCAGGGTAGATGGCTACACCTTC. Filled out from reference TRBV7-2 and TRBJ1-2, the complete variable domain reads GAGVSQSPSNKVTEKGKDVELRCDPISGHTALYWYRQSLGQGLEFLIYFQGNSAPDKSGLPSDRFSAERTGGSVSTLTIQRTQQEDSAVYLCASSPARVDGYTFGSGTRLTVV.

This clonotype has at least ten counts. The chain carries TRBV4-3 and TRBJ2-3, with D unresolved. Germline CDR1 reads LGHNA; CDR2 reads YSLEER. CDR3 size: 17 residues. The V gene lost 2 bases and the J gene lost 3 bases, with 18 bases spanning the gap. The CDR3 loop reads CASSQHPAGEVTDTQYF. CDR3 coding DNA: TGCGCCAGCAGCCAACACCCCGCCGGTGAGGTTACAGATACGCAGTATTTT.

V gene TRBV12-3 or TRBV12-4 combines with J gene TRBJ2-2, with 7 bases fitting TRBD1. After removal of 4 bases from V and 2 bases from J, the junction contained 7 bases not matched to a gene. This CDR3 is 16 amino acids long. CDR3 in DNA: TGTGCCAGCAGTTATCAGACAGGGATAAACACCGGGGAGCTGTTTTTT. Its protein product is CASSYQTGINTGELFF.

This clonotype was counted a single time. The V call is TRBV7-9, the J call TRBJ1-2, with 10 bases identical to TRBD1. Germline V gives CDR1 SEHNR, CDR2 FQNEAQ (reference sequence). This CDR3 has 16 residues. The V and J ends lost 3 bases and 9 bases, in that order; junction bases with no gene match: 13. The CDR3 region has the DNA TGTGCCAGCAGCTTCCCCCGGGACAGGGGTGAAGATCGCTACACCTTC. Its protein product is CASSFPRDRGEDRYTF. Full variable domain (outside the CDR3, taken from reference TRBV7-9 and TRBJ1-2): DTGVSQNPRHKITKRGQNVTFRCDPISEHNRLYWYRQTLGQGPEFLTYFQNEAQLEKSRLLSDRFSAERPKGSFSTLEIQRTEQGDSAMYLCASSFPRDRGEDRYTFGSGTRLTVV.

CDR3 nucleotides: TGTGCCAGCAGCCAGGGACAGCCGTACGAGCAGTACTTC. Protein: CASSQGQPYEQYF. This chain joins TRBV6-1 and TRBJ2-7; TRBD1 matches 7 bases. The ends lost 6 bases at V and 4 bases at J; junction bases unmatched: 6. CDR1 is MNHNS, CDR2 SASEGT, per germline. CDR3 length: 13 residues.

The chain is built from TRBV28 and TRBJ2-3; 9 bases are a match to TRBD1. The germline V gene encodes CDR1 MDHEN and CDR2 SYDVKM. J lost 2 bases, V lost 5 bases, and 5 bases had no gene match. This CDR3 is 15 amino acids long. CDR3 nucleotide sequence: TGTGCCAGCAGTCCGAGGACAGGGGTCACAGATACGCAGTATTTT. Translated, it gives CASSPRTGVTDTQYF.

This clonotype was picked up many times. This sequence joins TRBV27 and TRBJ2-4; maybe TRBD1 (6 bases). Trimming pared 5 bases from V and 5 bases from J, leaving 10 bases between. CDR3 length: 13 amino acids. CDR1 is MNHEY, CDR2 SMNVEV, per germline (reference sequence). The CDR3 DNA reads TGTGCCAGCAGTCTTGGGGGCCAAAACATTCAGTACTTC. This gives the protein CASSLGGQNIQYF.

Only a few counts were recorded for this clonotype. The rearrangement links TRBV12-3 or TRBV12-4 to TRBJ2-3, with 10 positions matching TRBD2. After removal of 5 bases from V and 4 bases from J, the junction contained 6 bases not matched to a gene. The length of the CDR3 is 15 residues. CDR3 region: CASSHSGGRADTQYF. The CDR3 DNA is TGTGCCAGCAGTCATAGCGGGGGGCGCGCAGATACGCAGTATTTT.

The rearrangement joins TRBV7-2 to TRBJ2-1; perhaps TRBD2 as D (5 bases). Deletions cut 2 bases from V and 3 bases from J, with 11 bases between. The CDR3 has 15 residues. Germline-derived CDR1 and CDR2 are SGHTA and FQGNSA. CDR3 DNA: TGTGCCAGCAGCTTAAGTACTAGAGTCTACAATGAGCAGTTCTTC. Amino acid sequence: CASSLSTRVYNEQFF.